These 20 T cell receptor beta chains originate from one sample sequenced in a study of blood T cell repertoires in COVID-19. Libraries were prepared by immunoSEQ multiplex PCR; TCRdb keeps only in-frame clonotypes and omits some of them. The sample has 300,000 or so clones, roughly 92% seen once. The sample was peripheral blood. The receptors here all came from a young woman with COVID-19, enrolled during active disease.

The genes are TRBV12-3 or TRBV12-4 and TRBJ1-5, with D perhaps TRBD1 (5 bases). The CDR3 is 11 amino acids. The V end was cut by 5 bases, the J end by 7 bases, with 6 bases between. DNA for the CDR3: TGTGCCAGCAGTGGGGGGCAGCCCCAGCATTTT. As protein: CASSGGQPQHF.

The V and J genes are TRBV19 and TRBJ1-2; 9 nucleotides line up with TRBD1. The germline gives CDR1 LNHDA, CDR2 SQIVND (reference sequence). The J segment lost 7 bases and the V segment lost 4 bases, leaving 4 bases of the junction unmatched. The CDR3 consists of 13 residues. Here the CDR3 DNA reads TGTGCCAGTAGTACCCGGGACAGGGTTGGCTACACCTTC. It encodes CASSTRDRVGYTF.

The table lists this clone with a count of one. The gene calls are TRBV6-6 and TRBJ1-1; TRBD1 matches at 10 bases. Germline V gene data show CDR1 as MNHNY and CDR2 as SVGAGI (reference sequence). J gave up 5 bases and V 6 bases, and 6 bases lay outside the gene matches. The CDR3 consists of 14 residues. The DNA for the CDR3 is TGTGCCAGCAGCCCGGGACAGGGGAGAACTGAAGCTTTCTTT. Translated: CASSPGQGRTEAFF.

The chain joins TRBV5-1 to TRBJ2-7; 12 bases map to TRBD1. The CDR3 is made up of 14 amino acids. Unmatched junction bases numbered 4, after V lost 4 bases and J lost 5 bases. Germline V CDR1 and CDR2: SGHRS, YFSETQ. The CDR3 region is CASSTGQGAHEQYF. The DNA for the CDR3 is TGCGCCAGCAGCACGGGACAGGGGGCCCACGAGCAGTACTTC.

The V and J genes are TRBV6-2 or TRBV6-3 and TRBJ2-2, with a tentative D call TRBD2 (5 bases). Germline V gene lookup returns CDR1 MNHEY and CDR2 SVGEGT. CDR3 length: 16 residues. V lost 6 bases, J lost 7 bases, and 21 bases lay in between. The chain's CDR3 is CASSPNADPSNGELFF. In DNA form, the CDR3 reads TGTGCCAGCAGCCCTAACGCGGACCCTAGCAACGGGGAGCTGTTTTTT.

The rearrangement links TRBV30 to TRBJ1-6, with TRBD1 matching 7 bases. CDR1 GTSNPN and CDR2 SVGIG come from the germline V gene (reference sequence). The CDR3 consists of 14 residues. The CDR3 bases are TGTGTCTTTTCGACAGGGATCTATAATTCACCCCTCCACTTT. It encodes CVFSTGIYNSPLHF.

The rearrangement uses TRBV19 and TRBJ1-2, with D possibly matching TRBD1 (6 bases). CDR3 size: 14 residues. Germline V gene sequence: CDR1 LNHDA, CDR2 SQIVND (reference sequence). Trimming took off 6 bases at V and 4 bases at J, with 15 bases between the two ends. This CDR3 is CASRETGSGYGYTF. In nucleotides, the CDR3 is TGTGCCAGTAGAGAAACAGGGTCGGGCTATGGCTACACCTTC.

The chain recombines TRBV25-1 with TRBJ1-1, with TRBD1 matching over 11 bases. V lost 1 base and J lost 5; bases outside the gene matches: 6. Germline V gene sequence: CDR1 MGHDK, CDR2 SYGVNS. This CDR3 region has 16 residues. CDR3 amino acids: CASSESLGQGETEAFF. The CDR3, as DNA: TGTGCCAGCAGTGAATCTCTGGGACAGGGGGAAACTGAAGCTTTCTTT.

The chain joins TRBV5-5 to TRBJ2-3; maybe TRBD2 (6 bases). The germline V gene encodes CDR1 SGHKS and CDR2 YYEKEE (reference sequence). The CDR3 is 15 amino acids. Trimming pared 1 base from V and 0 bases from J, leaving 9 bases between. CDR3 DNA: TGTGCCAGCAGCTTGTGGGGGGTGAGCACAGATACGCAGTATTTT. Translating it yields CASSLWGVSTDTQYF. The variable domain in full, completed from reference TRBV5-5 and TRBJ2-3, reads DAGVTQSPTHLIKTRGQQVTLRCSPISGHKSVSWYQQVLGQGPQFIFQYYEKEERGRGNFPDRFSARQFPNYSSELNVNALLLGDSALYLCASSLWGVSTDTQYFGPGTRLTVL.

The gene calls are TRBV4-2 and TRBJ2-7; 9 nucleotides match TRBD1. The V gene end was trimmed by 4 bases and the J gene end by 7 bases; junction bases not matched to a gene: 8. Germline lookup yields CDR1 LGHNA and CDR2 YNFKEQ. CDR3 length equals 14 residues. This chain's CDR3 is CASSPLGTGNEQYF. CDR3 DNA sequence: TGTGCCAGCAGCCCTCTCGGGACAGGGAATGAGCAGTACTTC.

The chain combines TRBV11-2 with TRBJ1-4; D remains ambiguous. The CDR3 has 14 residues. Germline loops: CDR1 SGHAT, CDR2 FQNNGV. V was cut by 2 bases and J by 2 bases, with 6 bases left in between. The DNA for the CDR3 is TGTGCCAGCAGCTTATCCCTCACTAATGAAAAACTGTTTTTT. The encoded protein is CASSLSLTNEKLFF.

J is TRBJ2-7 and V is TRBV5-1; TRBD1 matches at 8 bases. CDR3 length: 16 amino acids. With V trimmed by 0 bases and J by 3 bases, 8 bases remained unmatched. Germline CDR1 SGHRS, CDR2 YFSETQ. The CDR3 is CASSLDGQGALYEQYF. The CDR3, as DNA: TGCGCCAGCAGCTTGGACGGACAGGGAGCACTCTACGAGCAGTACTTC.

The gene calls are TRBV15 and TRBJ1-4; possibly TRBD1 for D (5 bases). Germline values: CDR1 LNHNV, CDR2 YYDKDF (reference sequence). Trimming took 3 bases from V and 8 from J, leaving 10 bases between them. The CDR3 is 13 residues long. DNA of the CDR3: TGTGCCACCAGCAGGCAGGGTCGGGAAAAACTGTTTTTT. Translated, it gives CATSRQGREKLFF.

The chain employs TRBV4-1 and TRBJ2-7, with 10 bases aligning to TRBD1. This CDR3 is 16 amino acids long. Looked up from germline, CDR1 is MGHRA and CDR2 is YSYEKL. With 1 base clipped from V and 7 bases from J, the junction kept 10 bases outside the gene matches. The CDR3 nucleotides read TGCGCCAGCAGCCAAGTCGAGACAGGGGGCCCTTGGGAGCAGTACTTC. Translating gives CASSQVETGGPWEQYF.

The chain joins TRBV6-5 to TRBJ1-1, with a tentative D call TRBD1 (5 bases). CDR1 is MNHEY, CDR2 SVGAGI, per germline. V shed 5 bases and J shed 4 bases, with 11 bases lying between them. The CDR3 runs to 13 residues. The CDR3 region has the DNA TGTGCCAGCAGTCTGGGCGGGGGCACTGAAGCTTTCTTT. This codes for CASSLGGGTEAFF.

V usage is TRBV2 and J usage is TRBJ1-3; no definite D call. Germline-derived CDR1 and CDR2 are SNHLY and FYNNEI. The CDR3 spans 14 residues. V lost 6 bases, J lost 0 bases, and 9 bases lay in between. The CDR3 protein is CASRDRSSGNTIYF. The CDR3 bases are TGTGCCAGCAGAGATCGTAGCTCTGGAAACACCATATATTTT. Using reference TRBV2 and TRBJ1-3 for the parts outside the CDR3, the full variable domain is EPEVTQTPSHQVTQMGQEVILRCVPISNHLYFYWYRQILGQKVEFLVSFYNNEISEKSEIFDDQFSVERPDGSNFTLKIRSTKLEDSAMYFCASRDRSSGNTIYFGEGSWLTVV.

The chain uses TRBV27 and TRBJ1-4; D unclear. The germline gives CDR1 MNHEY, CDR2 SMNVEV (reference sequence). This CDR3 is 14 amino acids long. Trimming removed 7 bases from V and 7 bases from J, with 16 bases in between. CDR3 in amino acids: CASTPFGSGEKLFF. CDR3 bases: TGTGCCAGCACCCCCTTTGGAAGCGGTGAAAAACTGTTTTTT.

The V gene is TRBV3-1 (or the pseudogene TRBV3-2), the J gene TRBJ1-2, with 7 bases lining up with TRBD1. Germline loops: CDR1 LGHDT, CDR2 YNNKEL (reference sequence). CDR3 size: 14 residues. J lost 8 bases, V lost 4 bases, and 10 bases had no gene match. The CDR3 DNA is TGTGCCAGCAGCCCGACAGGGATCTATGACGGCTACACCTTC. It encodes CASSPTGIYDGYTF.

The rearrangement links TRBV30 to TRBJ2-3, with 8 bases lining up with TRBD2. The germline gives CDR1 GTSNPN, CDR2 SVGIG (reference sequence). With 0 bases clipped from V and 6 bases from J, the junction kept 11 bases outside the gene matches. This CDR3 contains 16 residues. The CDR3 region is CAWSVKTPGGPDTQYF. Here the CDR3 DNA reads TGTGCCTGGAGTGTAAAAACCCCGGGAGGGCCGGATACGCAGTATTTT.

The chain has TRBV11-2 and TRBJ2-5; 9 bases line up with TRBD2. CDR1 is SGHAT, CDR2 FQNNGV, per germline. V lost 1 base and J lost 4; bases outside the gene matches: 10. The CDR3 is made up of 17 amino acids. Here the CDR3 reads CASSLGLAGLIGETQYF. CDR3 DNA sequence: TGTGCCAGCAGCTTAGGGCTAGCGGGATTGATAGGAGAGACCCAGTACTTC.